This TCR beta chain was profiled in a study of post-analysis software for immune sequencing data. General study results and limits: Patients carried roughly 5 TRBV segments more frequently than controls did, and TRBV5-6, TRBV5-1 and TRBV20-1 were among them.

Unique molecular identifiers were carried by the TCR beta cDNA libraries. One entry per CDR3 protein, called by TCRdb with MiXCR from the PCR reads. The sample records 150,000 to 200,000 distinct CDR3 sequences, approximately 31% being singletons. The CDR3 covers 14 residues. V trimming: 3 bases; J trimming: 6 bases; junction bases outside the gene matches: 7. In germline, CDR1 is MGHRA, CDR2 YSYEKL. With respect to this clonotype: Its antigen is not known.

The chain has TRBV4-1 and TRBJ1-1, with TRBD1 matching over 7 bases. The receptor was derived from a girl aged 10-17 years with multiple sclerosis. Sequencing input: blood. The CDR3 DNA sequence: TGCGCCAGCAGCCAGACAGGGTTTAGTTCTGAAGCTTTCTTT. The encoded protein is CASSQTGFSSEAFF.